A selection of T cell receptor beta chains follows, all from one sample in a study of T cell repertoires in cytomegalovirus infection. Their antigens are not known. TCRdb re-called the reads through MiXCR, storing one row per CDR3 protein. This sample has 650,000 to 850,000 distinct CDR3 sequences, with 29% found just once. Sequenced material: cultured CD8+ T cells from PBMCs, taken from culture after CMV antigen stimulation. Receptor source: a human donor in good health (CMV status not recorded). Some clones in this sample may be carry-over from other donors' samples. The CDR3 runs from the conserved cysteine through the conserved F or W. D genes are given only for firm matches. Clone size is shown for a subset of rows, as once, few, many or a class of expanded clone.

clone_size	d_call	v_call	j_call	cdr3_aa	cdr3_nt
many	.	TRBV7-8	TRBJ2-3	CASSLVITDTQYF	TGTGCCAGCAGCTTAGTGATCACAGATACGCAGTATTTT
once	TRBD1	TRBV19	TRBJ1-1	CASSYEWDRANTEAFF	TGTGCCAGTAGCTACGAATGGGACAGGGCGAACACTGAAGCTTTCTTT
.	TRBD1	TRBV28	TRBJ2-2	CASSLLRDSTGELFF	TGTGCCAGCAGTTTACTCCGGGACAGCACCGGGGAGCTGTTTTTT
once	.	TRBV28	TRBJ1-2	CASSLRRDKASAGYGYTF	TGTGCCAGCAGTTTACGCCGGGACAAGGCTTCCGCGGGCTATGGCTACACCTTC
few	.	TRBV4-1	TRBJ2-3	CASSQDLTSTDTQYF	TGCGCCAGCAGCCAAGACCTAACTAGCACAGATACGCAGTATTTT
few	.	TRBV4-2	TRBJ2-1	CASSQVAEAPYNEQFF	TGTGCCAGCAGCCAAGTCGCGGAGGCCCCCTACAATGAGCAGTTCTTC
.	.	TRBV19	TRBJ1-4	CASRRGAGLVEKLFF	TGTGCCAGTAGGAGAGGGGCAGGGTTGGTTGAAAAACTGTTTTTT
.	.	TRBV5-1	TRBJ1-1	CASSLGPTLNTEAFF	TGCGCCAGCAGCTTGGGTCCTACGCTGAACACTGAAGCTTTCTTT
many	.	TRBV7-8	TRBJ1-5	CASSLPGRGQPQHF	TGTGCCAGCAGCTTACCGGGAAGAGGTCAGCCCCAGCATTTT
.	TRBD1	TRBV27	TRBJ2-5	CASSWTGGVQETQYF	TGTGCCAGCAGTTGGACAGGGGGCGTCCAAGAGACCCAGTACTTC
.	.	TRBV4-1	TRBJ2-5	CASSQETGPTTQYF	TGCGCCAGCAGCCAAGAGACAGGACCGACGACCCAGTACTTC
.	.	TRBV3-1	TRBJ2-7	CASSQVLLPADYSYEQYF	TGTGCCAGCAGCCAAGTTCTTCTACCGGCGGACTACTCCTACGAGCAGTACTTC
.	TRBD1	TRBV6-5	TRBJ2-1	CASSYRGHHNEQFF	TGTGCCAGCAGTTACAGGGGGCACCACAATGAGCAGTTCTTC
.	TRBD1	TRBV27	TRBJ2-7	CASSPRGQGRYEQYF	TGTGCCAGCTCCCCACGGGGACAGGGACGCTACGAGCAGTACTTC
.	.	TRBV15	TRBJ2-4	CATSSLSVGGAKNIQYF	TGTGCCACCAGCAGTCTCTCCGTGGGGGGCGCCAAAAACATTCAGTACTTC
few	.	TRBV7-8	TRBJ2-7	CASSPRMTYEQYF	TGTGCCAGCAGCCCTCGGATGACCTACGAGCAGTACTTC
few	.	TRBV7-9	TRBJ1-2	CASSLSGGLNYGYTF	TGTGCCAGCAGTTTATCGGGGGGCCTGAACTATGGCTACACCTTC
.	TRBD1	TRBV9	TRBJ1-3	CASSVEAGQRLKENTIYF	TGTGCCAGCAGCGTAGAGGCGGGACAGCGATTGAAAGAAAACACCATATATTTT
few	.	TRBV6-1	TRBJ2-5	CASRAILETQYF	TGTGCCAGCAGGGCGATCTTAGAGACCCAGTACTTC
few	.	TRBV11-2	TRBJ1-1	CASSLEEGGLEAFF	TGTGCCAGCAGCTTAGAAGAGGGGGGACTTGAAGCTTTCTTT
few	TRBD1	TRBV12-3/TRBV12-4	TRBJ1-5	CASSSGQVTSNQPQHF	TGTGCCAGCAGTTCGGGACAGGTGACATCAAATCAGCCCCAGCATTTT
.	TRBD1	TRBV27	TRBJ2-1	CASSPWTGHYNEQFF	TGTGCCAGCAGTCCCTGGACAGGGCACTACAATGAGCAGTTCTTC
.	.	TRBV27	TRBJ1-1	CASSHQVIGDTEAFF	TGTGCCAGCAGTCACCAAGTAATTGGGGACACTGAAGCTTTCTTT
many	.	TRBV7-6	TRBJ1-1	CASSLTASGSYTEAFF	TGTGCCAGCAGCTTAACAGCCTCAGGGTCTTACACTGAAGCTTTCTTT
.	.	TRBV14	TRBJ1-2	CASSQVGDGYTF	TGTGCCAGCAGCCAAGTCGGGGACGGCTACACCTTC
many	TRBD2	TRBV12-3/TRBV12-4	TRBJ2-1	CASSFGGGASEQFF	TGTGCCAGCAGTTTTGGCGGGGGGGCTTCTGAGCAGTTCTTC
once	.	TRBV29-1	TRBJ2-3	CSVEEGPSSTDTQYF	TGCAGCGTTGAAGAGGGGCCATCTAGCACAGATACGCAGTATTTT
few	.	TRBV7-6	TRBJ1-3	CASSSPGRTPSGNTIYF	TGTGCCAGCAGCTCCCCGGGACGCACCCCCTCTGGAAACACCATATATTTT
many	.	TRBV6-5	TRBJ1-1	CASSYTTGPNTEAFF	TGTGCCAGCAGTTACACGACAGGACCGAACACTGAAGCTTTCTTT
few	.	TRBV29-1	TRBJ2-5	CSVEGVGLYQETQYF	TGCAGCGTTGAAGGGGTGGGACTGTACCAAGAGACCCAGTACTTC
.	.	TRBV12-3/TRBV12-4	TRBJ2-1	CANSFSVFKIYNEQFF	TGTGCCAACAGTTTCAGCGTCTTCAAGATATACAATGAGCAGTTCTTC
few	TRBD1	TRBV4-1	TRBJ2-3	CASSHPRTGISTDTQYF	TGCGCCAGCAGCCATCCAAGGACAGGTATTAGCACAGATACGCAGTATTTT
few	.	TRBV27	TRBJ1-1	CASSYGLVNTEAFF	TGTGCCAGCAGCTATGGGCTAGTGAACACTGAAGCTTTCTTT
few	.	TRBV5-8	TRBJ1-5	CASSLQGRNNQPQHF	TGTGCCAGCAGCTTGCAGGGGAGGAATAATCAGCCCCAGCATTTT
.	TRBD2	TRBV29-1	TRBJ2-7	CSVPGLGYDEQYF	TGCAGCGTCCCGGGACTAGGATACGACGAGCAGTACTTC
.	TRBD1	TRBV9	TRBJ1-1	CASSADRGHTEAFF	TGTGCCAGCAGCGCGGACAGGGGGCACACTGAAGCTTTCTTT
.	TRBD2	TRBV7-8	TRBJ2-2	CASFGSGANTGELFF	TGTGCCAGTTTCGGGAGCGGGGCGAACACCGGGGAGCTGTTTTTT
.	.	TRBV6-2/TRBV6-3	TRBJ1-2	CASSVSSHYGYTF	TGTGCCAGCAGTGTCAGCAGTCACTATGGCTACACCTTC
few	TRBD2	TRBV6-5	TRBJ2-2	CASRDGPGLEAGELFF	TGTGCCAGCAGGGACGGACCGGGACTAGAAGCCGGGGAGCTGTTTTTT
few	.	TRBV7-8	TRBJ2-3	CASSLVLSGTDTQYF	TGTGCCAGCAGCTTAGTATTGTCAGGCACAGATACGCAGTATTTT
few	.	TRBV2	TRBJ1-1	CASSDIPGNVNVNTEAFF	TGTGCCAGCAGTGATATACCAGGGAACGTCAACGTGAACACTGAAGCTTTCTTT
few	.	TRBV20-1	TRBJ1-2	CSARDRGSYGYTF	TGCAGTGCTAGAGATCGGGGTTCCTATGGCTACACCTTC
few	TRBD2	TRBV6-5	TRBJ2-2	CASSYGLAGANTGELFF	TGTGCCAGCAGTTACGGTCTAGCGGGTGCGAACACCGGGGAGCTGTTTTTT
few	TRBD1	TRBV27	TRBJ2-7	CASSFSGTGYEQYF	TGTGCCAGCAGTTTCTCCGGGACAGGGTACGAGCAGTACTTC
few	.	TRBV4-1	TRBJ1-2	CASSRAPEGDGYTF	TGCGCCAGCAGCCGAGCCCCCGAGGGGGATGGCTACACCTTC
few	.	TRBV6-1	TRBJ2-5	CASRQGIGTQYF	TGTGCCAGCCGGCAAGGGATAGGGACCCAGTACTTC
many	.	TRBV7-2	TRBJ1-5	CASSNTGNQPQHF	TGTGCCAGCAGCAACACAGGGAATCAGCCCCAGCATTTT
.	.	TRBV11-2	TRBJ1-1	CASSLRSDLSGARDTEAFF	TGTGCCAGCAGCTTAAGGTCTGACTTGTCGGGGGCGCGGGACACTGAAGCTTTCTTT
.	TRBD1	TRBV7-2	TRBJ2-7	CASSSGQGASYEQYF	TGTGCCAGCAGCTCGGGACAGGGGGCCTCCTACGAGCAGTACTTC
.	.	TRBV4-1	TRBJ1-1	CASSPLAEPITEAFF	TGCGCCAGCAGCCCCCTCGCGGAACCCATCACTGAAGCTTTCTTT
.	TRBD1	TRBV19	TRBJ2-3	CASTRDRTDTQYF	TGTGCCAGTACAAGGGACAGAACAGATACGCAGTATTTT
few	.	TRBV12-3/TRBV12-4	TRBJ1-5	CASSLFDGNQPQHF	TGTGCCAGCAGTTTATTTGACGGCAATCAGCCCCAGCATTTT